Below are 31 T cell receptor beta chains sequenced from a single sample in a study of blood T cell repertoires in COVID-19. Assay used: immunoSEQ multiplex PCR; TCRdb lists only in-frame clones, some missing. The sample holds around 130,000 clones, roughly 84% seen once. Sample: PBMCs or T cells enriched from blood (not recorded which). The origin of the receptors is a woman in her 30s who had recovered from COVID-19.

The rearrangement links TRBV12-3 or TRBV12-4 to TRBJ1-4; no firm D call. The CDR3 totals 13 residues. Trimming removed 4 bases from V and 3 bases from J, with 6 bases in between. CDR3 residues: CASSWASNEKLFF. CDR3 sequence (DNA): TGTGCCAGCAGTTGGGCGTCTAATGAAAAACTGTTTTTT.

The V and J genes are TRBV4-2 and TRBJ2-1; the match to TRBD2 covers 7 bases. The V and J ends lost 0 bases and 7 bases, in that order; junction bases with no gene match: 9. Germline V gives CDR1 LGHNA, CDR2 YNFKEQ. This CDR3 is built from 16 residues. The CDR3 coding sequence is TGTGCCAGCAGCCAAGAGTCTGGCGGGAGTAGAAATGAGCAGTTCTTC. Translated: CASSQESGGSRNEQFF.

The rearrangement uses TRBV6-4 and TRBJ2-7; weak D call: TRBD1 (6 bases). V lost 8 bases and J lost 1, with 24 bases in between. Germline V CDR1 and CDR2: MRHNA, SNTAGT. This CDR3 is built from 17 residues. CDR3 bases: TGTGCCAGCGGGGTACTAACAGGGAACTTCTGGTCCTACGAGCAGTACTTC. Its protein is CASGVLTGNFWSYEQYF.

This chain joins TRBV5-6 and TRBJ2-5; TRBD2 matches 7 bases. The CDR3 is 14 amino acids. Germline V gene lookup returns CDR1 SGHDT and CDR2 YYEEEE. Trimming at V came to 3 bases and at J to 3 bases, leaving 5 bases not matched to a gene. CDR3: CASSSASGKETQYF. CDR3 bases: TGTGCCAGCAGCTCGGCTAGCGGAAAAGAGACCCAGTACTTC.

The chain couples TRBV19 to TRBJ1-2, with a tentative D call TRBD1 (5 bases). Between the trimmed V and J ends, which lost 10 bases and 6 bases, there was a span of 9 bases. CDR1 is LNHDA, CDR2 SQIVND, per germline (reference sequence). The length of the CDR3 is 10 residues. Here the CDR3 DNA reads TGTGCCACCTACAGGAATGGCTACACCTTC. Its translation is CATYRNGYTF. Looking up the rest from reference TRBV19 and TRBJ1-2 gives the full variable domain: DGGITQSPKYLFRKEGQNVTLSCEQNLNHDAMYWYRQDPGQGLRLIYYSQIVNDFQKGDIAEGYSVSREKKESFPLTVTSAQKNPTAFYLCATYRNGYTFGSGTRLTVV.

Written as DNA, the CDR3 is TGTGCCACCAGCACGATCGGGAGGGCCTCCAATGAGCAGTTCTTC. This gives the protein CATSTIGRASNEQFF. V usage is TRBV15 and J usage is TRBJ2-1; 8 bases are shared with TRBD2. Trimming removed 4 bases from V and 6 bases from J; junction bases left unmatched: 8. Germline CDR1 and CDR2: LNHNV and YYDKDF (reference sequence). The CDR3 length is 15 residues.

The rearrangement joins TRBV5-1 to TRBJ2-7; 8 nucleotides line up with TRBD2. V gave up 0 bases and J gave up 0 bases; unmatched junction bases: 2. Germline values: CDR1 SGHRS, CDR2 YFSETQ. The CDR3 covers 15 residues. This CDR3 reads CASSLGAGASYEQYF. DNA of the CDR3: TGCGCCAGCAGCTTGGGAGCGGGGGCCTCCTACGAGCAGTACTTC.

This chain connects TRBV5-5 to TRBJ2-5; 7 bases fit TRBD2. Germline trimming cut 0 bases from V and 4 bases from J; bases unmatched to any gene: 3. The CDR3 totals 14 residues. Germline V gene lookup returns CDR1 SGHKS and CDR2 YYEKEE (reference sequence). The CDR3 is CASSLAGGGETQYF. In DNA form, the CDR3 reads TGTGCCAGCAGCTTGGCGGGGGGAGGAGAGACCCAGTACTTC.

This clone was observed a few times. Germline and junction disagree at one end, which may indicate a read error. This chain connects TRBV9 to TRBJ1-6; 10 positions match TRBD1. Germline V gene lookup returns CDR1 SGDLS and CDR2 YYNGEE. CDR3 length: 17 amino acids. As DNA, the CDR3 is TGTGCCAGCAGCGTAGGCAGGACAGGGGGATATATTTCACCCCTCCACTTT. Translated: CASSVGRTGGYISPLHF.

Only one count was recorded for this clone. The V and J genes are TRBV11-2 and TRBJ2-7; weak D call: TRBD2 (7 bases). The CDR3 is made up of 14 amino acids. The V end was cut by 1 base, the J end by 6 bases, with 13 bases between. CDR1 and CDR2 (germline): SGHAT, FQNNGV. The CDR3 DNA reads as TGTGCCAGCAGCTTAGTACGGGGAGGGGGCGAGCAGTACTTC. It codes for CASSLVRGGGEQYF.

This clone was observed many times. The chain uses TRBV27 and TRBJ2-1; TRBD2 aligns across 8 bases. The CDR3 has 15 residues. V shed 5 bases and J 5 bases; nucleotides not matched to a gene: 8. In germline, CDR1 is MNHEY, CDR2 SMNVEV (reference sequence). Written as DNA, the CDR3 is TGTGCCAGCAGTACAAGCGGGAGCAACAACAATGAGCAGTTCTTC. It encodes CASSTSGSNNNEQFF.

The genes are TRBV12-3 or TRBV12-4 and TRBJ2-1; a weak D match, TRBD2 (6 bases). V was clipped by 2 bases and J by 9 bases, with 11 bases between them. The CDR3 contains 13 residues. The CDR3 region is CASSLPGVAEQFF. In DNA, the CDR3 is TGTGCCAGCAGTTTACCGGGGGTGGCTGAGCAGTTCTTC.

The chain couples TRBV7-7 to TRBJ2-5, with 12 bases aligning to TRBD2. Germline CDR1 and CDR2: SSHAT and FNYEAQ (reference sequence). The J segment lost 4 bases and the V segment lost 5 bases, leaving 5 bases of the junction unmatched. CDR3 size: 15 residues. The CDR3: CASSQMGLAGETQYF. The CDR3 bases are TGTGCCAGCAGCCAAATGGGACTAGCGGGAGAGACCCAGTACTTC. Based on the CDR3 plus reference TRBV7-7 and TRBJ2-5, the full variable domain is GAGVSQSPRYKVTKRGQDVTLRCDPISSHATLYWYQQALGQGPEFLTYFNYEAQPDKSGLPSDRFSAERPEGSISTLTIQRTEQRDSAMYRCASSQMGLAGETQYFGPGTRLLVL.

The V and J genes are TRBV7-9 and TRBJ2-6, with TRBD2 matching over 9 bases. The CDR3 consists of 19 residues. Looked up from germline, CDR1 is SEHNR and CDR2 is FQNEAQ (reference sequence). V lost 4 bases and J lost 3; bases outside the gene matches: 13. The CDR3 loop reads CASSSPAASGARGANVLTF. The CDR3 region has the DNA TGTGCCAGCAGCTCCCCTGCGGCTAGCGGGGCCCGTGGGGCCAACGTCCTGACTTTC.

The CDR3 sequence is CSVDPREDTEAFF. CDR3 DNA sequence: TGCAGCGTTGACCCTCGGGAGGACACTGAAGCTTTCTTT. The chain carries TRBV29-1 and TRBJ1-1; no definite D call. The germline CDR1 and CDR2 sequences are SQVTM and ANQGSEA. The CDR3 runs 13 residues. V was trimmed by 3 bases and J by 3 bases, leaving 11 bases between them.

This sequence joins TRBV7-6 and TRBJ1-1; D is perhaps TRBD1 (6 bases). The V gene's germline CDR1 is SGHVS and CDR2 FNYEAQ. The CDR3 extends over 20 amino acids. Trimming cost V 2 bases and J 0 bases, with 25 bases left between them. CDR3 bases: TGTGCCAGCAGCTTATCTTGGAGGCGGACAGAGGGTGCCTTGAACACTGAAGCTTTCTTT. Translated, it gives CASSLSWRRTEGALNTEAFF.

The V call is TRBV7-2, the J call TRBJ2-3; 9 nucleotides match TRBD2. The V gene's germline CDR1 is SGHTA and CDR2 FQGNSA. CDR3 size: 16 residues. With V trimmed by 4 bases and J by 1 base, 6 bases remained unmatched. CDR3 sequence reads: CASSSWTSVGTDTQYF. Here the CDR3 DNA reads TGTGCCAGCAGCTCCTGGACTAGCGTGGGCACAGATACGCAGTATTTT.

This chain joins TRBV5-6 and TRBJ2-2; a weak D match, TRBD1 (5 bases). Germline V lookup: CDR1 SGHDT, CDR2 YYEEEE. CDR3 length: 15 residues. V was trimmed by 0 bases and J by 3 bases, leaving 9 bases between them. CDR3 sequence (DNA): TGTGCCAGCAGCTTGGAACAGGCCTACACCGGGGAGCTGTTTTTT. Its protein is CASSLEQAYTGELFF.

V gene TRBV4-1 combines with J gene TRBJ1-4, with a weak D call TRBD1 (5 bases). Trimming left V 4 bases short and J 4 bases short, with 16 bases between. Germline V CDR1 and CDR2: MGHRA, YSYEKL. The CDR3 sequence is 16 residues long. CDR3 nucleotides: TGCGCCAGCAGCCGCCTCCCAGGGTTAGATAATGAAAAACTGTTTTTT. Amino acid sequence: CASSRLPGLDNEKLFF.

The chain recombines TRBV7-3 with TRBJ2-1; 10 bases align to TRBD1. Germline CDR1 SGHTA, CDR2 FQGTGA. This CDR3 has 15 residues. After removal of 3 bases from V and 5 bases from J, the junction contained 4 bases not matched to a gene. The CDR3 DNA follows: TGTGCCAGCAGCTTCACGGGACAGGGGAACAATGAGCAGTTCTTC. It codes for CASSFTGQGNNEQFF.

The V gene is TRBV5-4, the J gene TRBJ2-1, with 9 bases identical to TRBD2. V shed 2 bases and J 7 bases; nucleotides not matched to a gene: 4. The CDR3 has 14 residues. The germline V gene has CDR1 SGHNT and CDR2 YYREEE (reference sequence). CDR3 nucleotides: TGTGCCAGCAGCTTCGCGGGAGGGCAAAATGAGCAGTTCTTC. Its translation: CASSFAGGQNEQFF.

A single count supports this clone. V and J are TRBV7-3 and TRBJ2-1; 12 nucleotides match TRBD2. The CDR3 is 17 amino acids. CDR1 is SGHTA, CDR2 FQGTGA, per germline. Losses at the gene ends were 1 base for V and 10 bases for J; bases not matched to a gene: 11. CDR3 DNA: TGTGCCAGCAGCTTAAATCGCGCTAGCGGGAGGGAAGGGGAGCAGTTCTTC. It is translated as CASSLNRASGREGEQFF.

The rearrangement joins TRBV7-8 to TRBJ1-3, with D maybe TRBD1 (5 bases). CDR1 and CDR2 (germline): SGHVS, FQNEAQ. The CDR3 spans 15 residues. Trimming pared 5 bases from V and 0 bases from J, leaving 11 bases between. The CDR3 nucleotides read TGTGCCAGCAGCACACAGACAGCCTCTGGAAACACCATATATTTT. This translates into CASSTQTASGNTIYF. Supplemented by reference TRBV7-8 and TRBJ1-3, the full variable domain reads GAGVSQSPRYKVAKRGQDVALRCDPISGHVSLFWYQQALGQGPEFLTYFQNEAQLDKSGLPSDRFFAERPEGSVSTLKIQRTQQEDSAVYLCASSTQTASGNTIYFGEGSWLTVV.

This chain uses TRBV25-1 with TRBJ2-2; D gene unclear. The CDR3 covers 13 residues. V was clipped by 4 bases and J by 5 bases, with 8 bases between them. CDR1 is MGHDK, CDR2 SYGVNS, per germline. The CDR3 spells CASSVGLTGELFF. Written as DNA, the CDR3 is TGTGCCAGCAGTGTGGGCCTTACCGGGGAGCTGTTTTTT.

The CDR3 nucleotides are TGTGCCAGCAGTTATTTTCCAGGACTACAGTACTTC. Protein sequence: CASSYFPGLQYF. V and J are TRBV6-2 or TRBV6-3 and TRBJ2-7; D is perhaps TRBD2 (6 bases). The CDR3 has 12 amino acids. Germline V lookup: CDR1 MNHEY, CDR2 SVGEGT. V lost 3 bases and J 10 bases, leaving 13 bases between the germline ends.

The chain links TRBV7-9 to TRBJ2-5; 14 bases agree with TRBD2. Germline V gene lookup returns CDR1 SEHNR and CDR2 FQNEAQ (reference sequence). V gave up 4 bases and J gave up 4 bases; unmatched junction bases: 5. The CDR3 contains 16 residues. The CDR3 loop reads CASSSGLAGGVETQYF. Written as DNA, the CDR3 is TGTGCCAGCAGCTCAGGACTAGCGGGAGGAGTAGAGACCCAGTACTTC.

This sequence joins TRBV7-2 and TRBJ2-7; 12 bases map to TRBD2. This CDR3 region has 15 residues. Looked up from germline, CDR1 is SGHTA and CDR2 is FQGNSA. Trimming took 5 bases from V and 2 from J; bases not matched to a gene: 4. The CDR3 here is CASSSGLAGTYEQYF. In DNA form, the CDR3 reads TGTGCCAGCAGCAGCGGACTAGCGGGAACCTACGAGCAGTACTTC.

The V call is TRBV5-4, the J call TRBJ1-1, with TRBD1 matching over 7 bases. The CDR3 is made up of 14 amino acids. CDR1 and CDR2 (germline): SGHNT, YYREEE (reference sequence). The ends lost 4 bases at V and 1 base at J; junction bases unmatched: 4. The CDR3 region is CASSDRETNTEAFF. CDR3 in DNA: TGTGCCAGCAGCGACAGGGAGACGAACACTGAAGCTTTCTTT.

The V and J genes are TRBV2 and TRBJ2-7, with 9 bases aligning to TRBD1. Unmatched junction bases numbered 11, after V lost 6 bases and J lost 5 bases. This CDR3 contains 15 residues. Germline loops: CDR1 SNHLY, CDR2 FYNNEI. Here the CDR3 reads CASSPDRGFFDEQYF. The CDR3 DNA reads TGTGCCAGCAGCCCGGACAGGGGATTTTTCGACGAGCAGTACTTC.

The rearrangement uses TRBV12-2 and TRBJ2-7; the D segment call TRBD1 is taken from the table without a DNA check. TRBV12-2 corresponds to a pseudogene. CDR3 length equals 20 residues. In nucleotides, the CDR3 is TGTGCAAGTCGCAAAAGACAGGGGGCTTCTTCGGGAGGGCCTTGCTACGAGCAGTACTTC. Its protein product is CASRKRQGASSGGPCYEQYF.

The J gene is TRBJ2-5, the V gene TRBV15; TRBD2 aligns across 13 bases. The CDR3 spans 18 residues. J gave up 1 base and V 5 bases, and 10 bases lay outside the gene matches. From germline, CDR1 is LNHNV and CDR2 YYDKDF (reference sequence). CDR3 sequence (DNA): TGTGCCACCAGCCGCCCGGGACTAGCGGGATTAGGCCAAGAGACCCAGTACTTC. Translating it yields CATSRPGLAGLGQETQYF.